This T cell receptor beta chain was sequenced during a study of identifying expanded T cells in peripheral blood. Study results and limitations: Across healthy donors, higher total template counts meant significantly greater roughly 2-week count variance.

Healthy donors had no documented immune events, such as infections, while sampled. Using immunoSEQ multiplex PCR, the repertoire was profiled, and TCRdb retains in-frame clones only, with some absent. The table includes approximately 75,000 clones, approximately 87% detected once. In regard to this clone: Its specificity is unknown.

The CDR3 length is 16 residues. Trimming took off 5 bases at V and 3 bases at J, with 20 bases between the two ends. Germline V lookup: CDR1 KGHSH, CDR2 LQKENI. Sequencing was carried out using blood. This receptor was identified in a person aged 18 to 70 in good health. The chain has TRBV18 and TRBJ2-7; the D is unclear. The CDR3 spells CASSLRAPGASYEQYF. The CDR3 nucleotides read TGTGCCAGCTCATTACGGGCACCGGGCGCGAGCTACGAGCAGTACTTC.